Shown below are 20 T cell receptor beta chains from a single sample sequenced in a study of blood T cell repertoires in COVID-19. Clones were sequenced by immunoSEQ multiplex PCR, and TCRdb holds only the in-frame ones, with some missing. This sample carries nearly 350,000 clones, around nine tenths of them seen once, and the ten largest clones take 2.5% to 4%. Input material: peripheral blood. The receptors shown here come from a woman aged 18-29 years who had recovered from COVID-19.

The chain employs TRBV7-8 and TRBJ2-2, with 11 bases matching TRBD1. The CDR3 contains 15 residues. Per the germline V gene, CDR1 is SGHVS and CDR2 is FQNEAQ. J gave up 5 bases and V 5 bases, and 4 bases lay outside the gene matches. As DNA, the CDR3 is TGTGCCAGCAGCATAGGGACAGGGGGGACCGGGGAGCTGTTTTTT. This encodes CASSIGTGGTGELFF.

The chain uses TRBV25-1 and TRBJ1-1; TRBD1 agrees at 11 bases. CDR1 MGHDK and CDR2 SYGVNS come from the germline V gene. After removal of 2 bases from V and 2 bases from J, the junction contained 1 base not matched to a gene. There are 15 residues in the CDR3. This CDR3 reads CASSEGQGANTEAFF. The DNA for the CDR3 is TGTGCCAGCAGTGAAGGACAGGGGGCTAACACTGAAGCTTTCTTT.

This clone was recorded only once. The V and J genes are TRBV27 and TRBJ2-7; 8 bases map to TRBD2. Germline CDR1 MNHEY, CDR2 SMNVEV (reference sequence). V was pared by 4 bases and J by 2 bases, with 10 bases of the junction left unmatched. This CDR3 is 16 amino acids long. CDR3 sequence (DNA): TGTGCCAGCAGTTCCCCTGGAGCGGGGGCGACCTACGAGCAGTACGTC. As protein: CASSSPGAGATYEQYV.

The count of this clone is one. The chain recombines TRBV10-2 with TRBJ1-5; D not certain. From germline, CDR1 is WSHSY and CDR2 SAAADI. This CDR3 spans 12 amino acids. With 4 bases removed from V and 8 bases from J, the gap between germline ends came to 9 bases. The CDR3 DNA is TGCGCCAGCAGTGGTGAGGTAGAGCCCCAGCATTTT. It is translated as CASSGEVEPQHF.

The gene calls are TRBV28 and TRBJ2-4; D gene uncertain. CDR1 is MDHEN, CDR2 SYDVKM, per germline. Trimming removed 2 bases from V and 6 bases from J, with 8 bases in between. The CDR3 runs to 13 residues. CDR3 sequence reads: CASSLAQPNIQYF. The CDR3, as DNA: TGTGCCAGCAGTTTAGCACAGCCAAACATTCAGTACTTC.

This chain connects TRBV2 to TRBJ1-1; no clear D. Germline-derived CDR1 and CDR2 are SNHLY and FYNNEI. The CDR3 runs 14 residues. V shed 9 bases and J shed 4 bases, with 18 bases lying between them. The CDR3: CASWRRVGLTEAFF. In DNA form, the CDR3 reads TGTGCCAGTTGGAGGCGGGTCGGCCTCACTGAAGCTTTCTTT.

This sequence joins TRBV24-1 and TRBJ2-2; tentatively, D is TRBD2 (6 bases). V was cut by 3 bases and J by 0 bases, with 19 bases left in between. CDR3 length equals 19 residues. The V gene's germline CDR1 is KGHDR and CDR2 SFDVKD. Written as DNA, the CDR3 is TGTGCCACCAGTGATCTGTGGGGTAGCGGAGATACGAACACCGGGGAGCTGTTTTTT. Its translation: CATSDLWGSGDTNTGELFF.

The chain combines TRBV7-9 with TRBJ2-1; TRBD1 aligns across 9 bases. The CDR3 consists of 18 residues. J was trimmed by 5 bases and V by 2 bases; bases with no gene match: 13. CDR1 and CDR2 from the germline V gene are SEHNR and FQNEAQ (reference sequence). The CDR3 sequence is CASSLRPTGQGIDNEQFF. As DNA, the CDR3 is TGTGCCAGCAGCTTACGCCCAACAGGACAGGGGATCGACAATGAGCAGTTCTTC.

The chain is built from TRBV5-4 and TRBJ2-3; 10 bases align to TRBD1. Germline loops: CDR1 SGHNT, CDR2 YYREEE (reference sequence). The V segment lost 4 bases and the J segment 3 bases; nucleotides outside the gene matches: 5. The CDR3 contains 15 residues. The CDR3 nucleotides read TGTGCCAGCAGCCAGGACAGGGGGAAAACAGATACGCAGTATTTT. Its translation is CASSQDRGKTDTQYF.

This chain connects TRBV6-5 to TRBJ1-1; 10 bases align to TRBD1. V was pared by 4 bases and J by 3 bases, with 8 bases of the junction left unmatched. CDR3 length equals 16 residues. Germline V gene lookup returns CDR1 MNHEY and CDR2 SVGAGI. The CDR3 protein is CASSSHHGTGDTEAFF. In nucleotides, the CDR3 is TGTGCCAGCAGTTCTCACCACGGGACAGGGGACACTGAAGCTTTCTTT.

The J gene is TRBJ2-1, the V gene TRBV6-5, with 10 bases fitting TRBD1. J was trimmed by 7 bases and V by 6 bases; bases with no gene match: 9. CDR3 length: 15 amino acids. Germline V lookup: CDR1 MNHEY, CDR2 SVGAGI. In DNA form, the CDR3 reads TGTGCCAGCAGCCGCGGGACAGGGGTAGGGAATGAGCAGTTCTTC. Amino acid sequence: CASSRGTGVGNEQFF.

This rearrangement joins TRBV30 to TRBJ2-1, with 9 positions matching TRBD1. The CDR3 extends over 13 amino acids. Germline V gene data show CDR1 as GTSNPN and CDR2 as SVGIG (reference sequence). The junction had 5 bases not matched to a gene; V was cut back by 5 bases and J by 6 bases. CDR3 coding DNA: TGTGCCTGGGGGACAGGGCTGGCCAATGAGCAGTTCTTC. Protein sequence: CAWGTGLANEQFF.

This rearrangement joins TRBV7-6 to TRBJ1-2; D unclear. Germline V gene sequence: CDR1 SGHVS, CDR2 FNYEAQ. Deletions cut 0 bases from V and 6 bases from J, with 20 bases between. The CDR3 has 17 residues. The CDR3: CASSLAPSGRFYDGYTF. Here the CDR3 DNA reads TGTGCCAGCAGCTTAGCTCCCAGTGGGAGGTTCTACGATGGCTACACCTTC.

The chain employs TRBV2 and TRBJ1-4, with 9 nucleotides matching TRBD1. CDR1 and CDR2 from the germline V gene are SNHLY and FYNNEI. The CDR3 length is 14 residues. V was pared by 10 bases and J by 7 bases, with 10 bases of the junction left unmatched. CDR3 protein: CATLPGQGSEKLFF. The CDR3 nucleotides read TGTGCCACTTTACCGGGACAGGGTAGTGAAAAACTGTTTTTT.

CDR3 sequence: CASSVDPTGYTEAFF. The CDR3 nucleotides are TGTGCCAGCAGCGTAGATCCGACAGGGTACACTGAAGCTTTCTTT. The V call is TRBV9, the J call TRBJ1-1; TRBD1 matches 7 bases. V shed 0 bases, J shed 3 bases, and the junction held 5 bases outside the gene matches. Germline V lookup: CDR1 SGDLS, CDR2 YYNGEE. The CDR3 extends over 15 amino acids. The whole variable domain, remainder taken from reference TRBV9 and TRBJ1-1, is DSGVTQTPKHLITATGQRVTLRCSPRSGDLSVYWYQQSLDQGLQFLIQYYNGEERAKGNILERFSAQQFPDLHSELNLSSLELGDSALYFCASSVDPTGYTEAFFGQGTRLTVV.

The chain recombines TRBV6-4 with TRBJ1-2; TRBD1 matches 8 bases. There are 15 residues in the CDR3. J was trimmed by 4 bases and V by 0 bases; bases with no gene match: 4. CDR1 is MRHNA and CDR2 is SNTAGT in the germline V gene. The CDR3 region is CASSDSPGGIYGYTF. The CDR3 DNA reads as TGTGCCAGCAGTGACTCGCCAGGGGGCATCTATGGCTACACCTTC.

This CDR3 reads CASSQPGSGGTEAFF. The CDR3, as DNA: TGCGCCAGCAGTCAACCGGGGTCCGGGGGCACTGAAGCTTTCTTT. V usage is TRBV23-1 and J usage is TRBJ1-1, with a possible D match to TRBD1 (5 bases). TRBV23-1 belongs to the ORF category, with a function that is uncertain. The CDR3 is 15 amino acids. With 2 bases removed from V and 4 bases from J, the gap between germline ends came to 14 bases.

CDR3 sequence reads: CANRNRGCWQFF. In DNA, the CDR3 is TGTGCCAACCGAAACAGGGGATGCTGGCAGTTCTTC. The chain has TRBV6-6 and TRBJ2-1; 7 nucleotides line up with TRBD1. Germline assignment: CDR1 MNHNY and CDR2 SVGAGI (reference sequence). J was trimmed by 12 bases and V by 10 bases; bases with no gene match: 12. This CDR3 comprises 12 residues.

In this sample, this clone turned up once. The chain has TRBV19 and TRBJ2-1; D gene unclear. Trimming took 5 bases from V and 6 from J, leaving 14 bases between them. The CDR3 is 14 amino acids. Looked up from germline, CDR1 is LNHDA and CDR2 is SQIVND (reference sequence). The CDR3: CASSPPRGVNEQFF. The DNA for the CDR3 is TGTGCCAGTAGTCCCCCACGCGGTGTCAATGAGCAGTTCTTC.

The rearrangement joins TRBV6-2 or TRBV6-3 to TRBJ1-4; 7 bases fit TRBD1. The CDR3 extends over 13 amino acids. Germline V CDR1 and CDR2: MNHEY, SVGEGT. J was trimmed by 5 bases and V by 5 bases; bases with no gene match: 2. The CDR3 DNA follows: TGTGCCAGCAGTCGACAGGGAAATGAAAAACTGTTTTTT. Amino acid sequence: CASSRQGNEKLFF.